The clone carrying this T cell receptor beta chain was observed many times. The sample is drawn from a study of neurological immune-mediated disorders. The cDNA was synthesized by means of template-switch 5'RACE, which was carried out with 10-nucleotide random UMIs. A single record per CDR3 protein comes from TCRdb applying MiXCR to the 5' RACE reads. This sample has just under 40,000 distinct CDR3 sequences, with roughly 6.9% found just once. CDR1 SGDLS and CDR2 YYNGEE come from the germline V gene. V was pared by 3 bases and J by 8 bases, with 9 bases between. This CDR3 has 12 residues. The clonotype was recovered from a man aged 50 to 60 in good health. The chain has TRBV9 and TRBJ2-1, with D possibly called TRBD1 or TRBD2 (5 bases each). The material sequenced was CD4+ T cells from blood. The CDR3 DNA reads TGTGCCAGCAGCGAGGTGGGGGATGAGCAGTTCTTC. It codes for CASSEVGDEQFF.